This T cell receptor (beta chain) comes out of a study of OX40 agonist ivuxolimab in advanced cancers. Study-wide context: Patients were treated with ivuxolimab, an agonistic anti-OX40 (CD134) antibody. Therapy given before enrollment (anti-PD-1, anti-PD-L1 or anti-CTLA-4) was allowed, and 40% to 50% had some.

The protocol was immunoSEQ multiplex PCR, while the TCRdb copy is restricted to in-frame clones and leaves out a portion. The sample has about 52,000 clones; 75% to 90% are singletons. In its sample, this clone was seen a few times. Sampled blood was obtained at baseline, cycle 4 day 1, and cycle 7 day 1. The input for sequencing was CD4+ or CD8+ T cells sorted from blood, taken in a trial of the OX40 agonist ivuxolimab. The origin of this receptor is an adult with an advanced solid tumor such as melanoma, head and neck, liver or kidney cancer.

The CDR3 region has the DNA TGTGCCAGCAGCGCGCCAAACCAAGCAGGGGGAGATACGCAGTATTTT. As protein: CASSAPNQAGGDTQYF. The chain is built from TRBV9 and TRBJ2-3, with 7 bases fitting TRBD1. CDR1 and CDR2 from the germline V gene are SGDLS and YYNGEE. The CDR3 spans 16 residues. V lost 3 bases to trimming and J lost 5 bases; unmatched junction nucleotides: 12.